This TCR beta chain was recorded in a study of Graves' ophthalmopathy and Graves' hyperthyroidism. Concerning this clonotype: The antigen remains undetermined.

The CDR3 length is 16 residues. V was shortened by 4 bases and J by 0 bases, with 16 bases between the two germline ends. In this cohort, patients with other autoimmune diseases, uncontrolled infections, pregnancy or lactation were excluded. RNA transcripts were the source from which TCR beta CDR3 regions were amplified. RT-PCR was first run with HTBI primers, then multiplex PCR in a second round. TCRdb reanalysed the multiplex PCR reads using MiXCR and keeps one entry per CDR3 protein. The sample records approximately 1.2 million distinct CDR3 sequences, 35% to 40% being singletons. The study's findings and limits: Ophthalmopathy progression cases were predicted by the model with roughly 71% sensitivity and less than 85% specificity.

The V and J genes are TRBV12-3 or TRBV12-4 and TRBJ2-7; D possibly corresponds to TRBD1 (5 bases). Sequencing was done on a sample of peripheral blood or thyroid tissue (not recorded which). The sequence derives from an adult man with Graves' hyperthyroidism. In nucleotides, the CDR3 is TGTGCCAGCAGTTCCCCGAGCCAGGGAAGCTCCTACGAGCAGTACTTC. Amino acids: CASSSPSQGSSYEQYF.